Listed below are T cell receptor beta chains from one sample, sequenced in a study of neurological immune-mediated disorders. TCRdb processed the 5' RACE reads anew with MiXCR; each CDR3 protein has one entry. The table records tens of thousands of distinct CDR3 sequences, less than 20% of them present only once. Sequencing was carried out using CD4+ T cells from blood. The receptors stem from a female donor with HTLV-1-associated myelopathy (HAM/TSP). The CDR3 runs from the conserved cysteine through the conserved F or W. The D gene is left open where the match is weak. Some rows mark clone size as missing; the rest say once, few, many or name a class of expanded clone.

clone size	CDR3 length	D gene	V gene	J gene	CDR3 DNA	CDR3 protein
.	14	.	TRBV4-3	TRBJ2-1	TGCGCCAGCAGCCAACGACTAGGGGACAATGAGCAGTTCTTC	CASSQRLGDNEQFF
many	15	.	TRBV7-8	TRBJ2-2	TGTGCCAGCAGCTTAGGACACCCGGGCACCGGGGAGCTGTTTTTT	CASSLGHPGTGELFF
.	15	TRBD1	TRBV5-1	TRBJ1-1	TGCGCCAAAAGCTCACAGGGGCATCGGGACACTGAAGCTTTCTTT	CAKSSQGHRDTEAFF
medium-sized	17	TRBD2	TRBV5-1	TRBJ2-2	TGCGCCAGCAGCGTAGCGGGGGGGCCACCCTACACCGGGGAGCTGTTTTTT	CASSVAGGPPYTGELFF
many	17	.	TRBV11-1	TRBJ2-3	TGTGCCAGCAGCCGGGCCGGGACAACTTCTAGCACAGATACGCAGTATTTT	CASSRAGTTSSTDTQYF
.	14	.	TRBV11-3	TRBJ1-3	TGTGCCAGCAGCCCTCGGACTGGTGGAAACACCATATATTTT	CASSPRTGGNTIYF
many	12	.	TRBV29-1	TRBJ2-5	TGCAGCGTTGCTTGGTACCAAGAGACCCAGTACTTC	CSVAWYQETQYF
many	15	.	TRBV5-1	TRBJ2-7	TGCGCCAGCAGCTTGGAGGCTCATTCCAACTACGAGCAGTACTTC	CASSLEAHSNYEQYF
many	14	TRBD1	TRBV7-2	TRBJ2-7	TGTGCCAGCAGCTTCCCGACCAGGGGGAAAGAGCAGTACTTC	CASSFPTRGKEQYF
.	17	.	TRBV29-1	TRBJ2-1	TGCAGCGTTGAGGGTGTCAGAGAAATGTTATCGGGGGCCGGTCAGTTCTTC	CSVEGVREMLSGAGQFF
many	13	.	TRBV3-1	TRBJ2-5	TGTGCCAGCAGCCAAGAACCCCTTGGGACCCAGTACTTC	CASSQEPLGTQYF
many	11	.	TRBV5-1	TRBJ2-3	TGCGCCAGCAGCCAACAAGATACGCAGTATTTT	CASSQQDTQYF
.	14	TRBD2	TRBV20-1	TRBJ2-5	TGCAGTGCTCCTCGGACTAGCGGACAAGAGACCCAGTACTTC	CSAPRTSGQETQYF
few	16	.	TRBV5-1	TRBJ2-1	TGCGCCAGCAGCTTGGGAGGAAGGGGCTCCTACAATGAGCAGTTCTTC	CASSLGGRGSYNEQFF
many	16	.	TRBV12-5	TRBJ2-7	TGTGCTAGTGGTTTCACCAAACAACAGGGTGGTTACGAGCAGTACTTC	CASGFTKQQGGYEQYF
many	14	.	TRBV20-1	TRBJ1-5	TGCAGTGCCTCCCATCGGGGCAGGGAGCAGCCCCAGCATTTT	CSASHRGREQPQHF
many	13	.	TRBV5-1	TRBJ2-3	TGCGCCAGCAGCTCCTGGAGCACAGATACGCAGTATTTT	CASSSWSTDTQYF
many	12	.	TRBV29-1	TRBJ2-2	TGCAGCGTTGACGGGAACACCGGGGAGCTGTTTTTT	CSVDGNTGELFF
many	17	.	TRBV4-3	TRBJ1-6	TGCGCCAGCAGCCAAGAGTTCCGAGGCTCCTATAATTCACCCCTCCACTTT	CASSQEFRGSYNSPLHF
many	15	TRBD1	TRBV7-8	TRBJ2-7	TGTGCCAGCAGCCCACCCTGGGGACAGGGAAACGAGCAGTACTTC	CASSPPWGQGNEQYF
many	18	.	TRBV29-1	TRBJ2-2	TGCAGCGTCCAAGCCCACCCGGGGACTGGGGGGAACACCGGGGAGCTGTTTTTT	CSVQAHPGTGGNTGELFF
many	16	TRBD1	TRBV7-8	TRBJ2-3	TGTGCCAGCAGCTTAGCCGGGACAGGGATCACAGATACGCAGTATTTT	CASSLAGTGITDTQYF
many	17	TRBD1	TRBV10-3	TRBJ2-6	TGTGCCATCGCCCCCGGGGACAGGGGTTCTGGGGCCAACGTCCTGACTTTC	CAIAPGDRGSGANVLTF
many	14	.	TRBV6-5	TRBJ2-7	TGTGCCAGCAGTTACGGCCAGGGAAGCTACGAGCAGTACTTC	CASSYGQGSYEQYF
many	11	.	TRBV20-1	TRBJ2-5	TGCAGTGCTATTCAGGGAGGGACCCAGTACTTC	CSAIQGGTQYF
.	14	.	TRBV5-1	TRBJ2-3	TGCGCCAGCCATTGGGGGGCTAGCACAGATACGCAGTATTTT	CASHWGASTDTQYF
many	16	.	TRBV20-1	TRBJ1-1	TGCAGTGCTAGAGTGATCGGGCAGGGAGGGAACACTGAAGCTTTCTTT	CSARVIGQGGNTEAFF
many	15	TRBD2	TRBV20-1	TRBJ2-3	TGCAGTGCTAGAGACTTCGGGACTAGTCCAGATACGCAGTATTTT	CSARDFGTSPDTQYF
many	13	TRBD1	TRBV5-1	TRBJ2-5	TGCGCCAGCAGCTTAACAGGGGTAGAGACCCAGTACTTC	CASSLTGVETQYF
medium-sized	15	.	TRBV20-1	TRBJ1-1	TGCAGTGCTAGACCGCTGGCCTGGGAGGGTAATGAAGCTTTCTTT	CSARPLAWEGNEAFF
many	14	TRBD1	TRBV6-1	TRBJ2-1	TGTGCCAGCGGACAGGGAGTCTCCTACAATGAGCAGTTCTTC	CASGQGVSYNEQFF
many	19	TRBD2	TRBV12-3/TRBV12-4	TRBJ2-3	TGTGCCAGCAGTTCCCCGGGGCTAGCGGGAGCCTCACACACAGATACGCAGTATTTT	CASSSPGLAGASHTDTQYF
.	12	.	TRBV10-3	TRBJ1-5	TGTGCCATCAGTAACACAAATCAGCCCCAGCATTTT	CAISNTNQPQHF
many	13	.	TRBV29-1	TRBJ1-5	TGCAGCGTTTCCCCCGGGGGCAATCAGCCCCAGCATTTT	CSVSPGGNQPQHF
many	16	TRBD2	TRBV6-2/TRBV6-3	TRBJ2-1	TGTGCCAGCACACGGGCTAGCGGGGCCTCCTACAATGAGCAGTTCTTC	CASTRASGASYNEQFF
.	13	.	TRBV7-6	TRBJ2-1	TGTGCCAGCAGTGGCTGTTCCTACAATGAGCAGTTCTTC	CASSGCSYNEQFF
many	13	TRBD1	TRBV20-1	TRBJ2-5	TGCAGTGCTGAACAGGGGGTCCAAGAGACCCAGTACTTC	CSAEQGVQETQYF
many	13	TRBD1	TRBV20-1	TRBJ2-1	TGCAGTGCTCAGACAGGGAATTACAATGAGCAGTTCTTC	CSAQTGNYNEQFF
many	16	.	TRBV27	TRBJ2-6	TGTGCCAGCGGTACGGGACGGAGCTCTGGGGCCAACGTCCTGACTTTC	CASGTGRSSGANVLTF
medium-sized	11	.	TRBV7-2	TRBJ2-7	TGTGCCAGCAGCTTAGGCGGCCAGTGGCACTTC	CASSLGGQWHF
medium-sized	14	TRBD2	TRBV29-1	TRBJ2-5	TGCAGCGTTGTCAGCGGGAGAGGTTCCGAGACCCAGTACTTC	CSVVSGRGSETQYF
many	11	.	TRBV19	TRBJ2-4	TGTGCCAGTAGTATAGGAGACATTCAGTACTTC	CASSIGDIQYF
many	13	TRBD1	TRBV18	TRBJ2-5	TGTGCCAGCTCACCCGGGACAGGGAAGACCCAGTACTTC	CASSPGTGKTQYF
.	12	.	TRBV29-1	TRBJ2-5	TGCAGCGTCGCAGTGAGCGGGGAGACCCAGTACTTC	CSVAVSGETQYF
many	16	.	TRBV20-1	TRBJ2-1	TGCAGTGCTAGACCACCCCTAGCAGTGGGTTACAATGAGCAGTTCTTC	CSARPPLAVGYNEQFF
many	15	.	TRBV29-1	TRBJ2-1	TGCAGCGTTGAGGGATGGCAGCATTTCACCAATGAGCAGTTCTTC	CSVEGWQHFTNEQFF
medium-sized	14	.	TRBV29-1	TRBJ2-3	TGCAGCGTGGGACCGCGGTTGATCGCAGATACGCAGTATTTT	CSVGPRLIADTQYF
few	15	.	TRBV19	TRBJ2-1	TGTGCCAGTAGTATAGTGGGCCAAAGCAGGAATGAGCAGTTCTTC	CASSIVGQSRNEQFF
.	15	.	TRBV5-1	TRBJ2-2	TGCGCCAGCAGCCCACCTGCGGGCCAGGCCGGGGAGCTGTTTTTT	CASSPPAGQAGELFF
many	15	.	TRBV25-1	TRBJ2-5	TGTGCCAGCAGTGAGGGCCCGGGATTCCGAGAGACCCAGTACTTC	CASSEGPGFRETQYF
.	16	TRBD2	TRBV7-8	TRBJ2-1	TGTGCCAGCAGCTTCCCCGGGACTAGCAGCTACAATGAGCAGTTCTTC	CASSFPGTSSYNEQFF